This T cell receptor beta chain was recorded in a study of somatic mutations in cytotoxic T cells in rheumatoid arthritis. Both CD4+ and CD8+ cells were separated through positive magnetic bead selection, and their purity was verified using flow cytometry. This clone was found once. The repertoire was sequenced with immunoSEQ multiplex PCR; TCRdb's copy has only in-frame clones and lacks some. The sample has some 35,000 clones; 84% are singletons. From germline, CDR1 is MNHNY and CDR2 SVGAGI (reference sequence). There are 12 residues in the CDR3. V gave up 2 bases and J gave up 6 bases, with 7 bases separating them.

The rearrangement uses TRBV6-6 and TRBJ1-2; the D gene is possibly TRBD1 (5 bases). The sample consisted of CD8+ T cells sorted from blood. The receptor was isolated from a man in his forties in good health. This CDR3 is CASSYPRDGYTF. For the CDR3, the DNA is TGTGCCAGCAGTTACCCCAGGGATGGCTACACCTTC.